This T cell receptor (beta chain) was sequenced during a study of molecular identifiers for immune sequencing clone quantification. The CDR3 covers 17 residues. V lost 6 bases to trimming and J lost 0 bases; unmatched junction nucleotides: 8. The germline V gene has CDR1 DFQATT and CDR2 SNEGSKA (reference sequence). Sorted naive CD8 T cells were those defined as CD8+CD4-CCR7+CD45RA+. The table lists this clonotype with many counts. Bulk TCR libraries were made with methods that had been previously described and with listed TCR primers. TCRdb re-analysed the PCR reads in MiXCR, keeping a single row per CDR3 protein. The data show some 650,000 distinct CDR3 sequences, with less than 20% seen just once and 0.85% held by the top ten.

This chain joins TRBV20-1 and TRBJ2-7, with 16 bases identical to TRBD2. This clonotype originated in a human donor in good health. Some libraries in this study had Jurkat cell RNA spiked in. Source material: naive CD8+ T cells from blood, with Jurkat cell RNA spiked in. Subset defined: FACS-sorted CD8+CD4-CCR7+CD45RA+ naive T cells. CDR3 coding DNA: TGCAGTGCAACCGGGACTAGCGGGAGGGCGAGCTCCTACGAGCAGTACTTC. Translation gives CSATGTSGRASSYEQYF.